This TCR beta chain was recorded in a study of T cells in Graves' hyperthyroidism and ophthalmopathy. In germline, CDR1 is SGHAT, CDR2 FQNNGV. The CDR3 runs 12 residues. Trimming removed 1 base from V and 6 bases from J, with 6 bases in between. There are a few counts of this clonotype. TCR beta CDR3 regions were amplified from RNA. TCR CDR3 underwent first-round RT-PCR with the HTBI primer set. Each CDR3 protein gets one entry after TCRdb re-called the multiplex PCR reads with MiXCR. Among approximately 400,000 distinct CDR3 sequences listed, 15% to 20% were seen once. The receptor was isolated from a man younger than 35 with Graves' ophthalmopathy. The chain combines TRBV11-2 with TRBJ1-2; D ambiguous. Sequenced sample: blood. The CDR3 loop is CASSLATDGYTF. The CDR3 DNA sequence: TGTGCCAGCAGCTTAGCGACGGATGGCTACACCTTC.